A selection of T cell receptor beta chains follows, all from one sample in a study of cytomegalovirus exposure and HLA in healthy donors. Clones were read by immunoSEQ multiplex PCR, and TCRdb kept only the in-frame ones, dropping some. The sample records over 90,000 clones, 50% to 80% being singletons. Sequencing was carried out using PBMCs. Receptors originate from a man in his 60s in good health and CMV-seronegative. Both conserved end residues are part of each CDR3. A D gene is named only where the DNA matches it firmly. The size field is filled for only some rows; it gives once, few, many or a size class.

DNA: TGTGCCAGCAGTGAAGTGGCAGGGAGGGGTGACTACACCTTC; CDR3: CASSEVAGRGDYTF; size: -; V: TRBV6-1; D: -; J: TRBJ1-2
DNA: TGTGCCAGCAGCAAGGGACAGGGTGAAGGGCCCCTCCACTTT; CDR3: CASSKGQGEGPLHF; size: -; V: TRBV5-6; D: TRBD1; J: TRBJ1-6
DNA: TGTGCCAGCAGCTGGGGACTAGCGGGGGCCCATTACGAGCAGTACTTC; CDR3: CASSWGLAGAHYEQYF; size: -; V: TRBV5-6; D: TRBD2; J: TRBJ2-7
DNA: TGTGCCAGCAGACGCTCGGGGGGCAACTCCTACGAGCAGTACTTC; CDR3: CASRRSGGNSYEQYF; size: few; V: TRBV7-9; D: -; J: TRBJ2-7
DNA: TGCGCCAGCAGCCAAGAGGAGCGGGGGCAGGATGGCTACACCTTC; CDR3: CASSQEERGQDGYTF; size: -; V: TRBV4-1; D: -; J: TRBJ1-2
DNA: TGTGCCAGTAGTGCCTCCCCGGGGGACACTGAAGCTTTCTTT; CDR3: CASSASPGDTEAFF; size: few; V: TRBV19; D: -; J: TRBJ1-1
DNA: TGTGCCAGCCAGGGGGCTGGGGAGACCCAGTACTTC; CDR3: CASQGAGETQYF; size: medium-sized; V: TRBV2; D: TRBD1; J: TRBJ2-5
DNA: TGTGCCAGCAGCCCAAGCGTAACAGGGGGCGAGCAGTACTTC; CDR3: CASSPSVTGGEQYF; size: few; V: TRBV11-2; D: TRBD1; J: TRBJ2-7
DNA: TGTGCCAGCAGCTTAGCGGGACAGGCGCGGGGGGGGACTGAAGCTTTCTTT; CDR3: CASSLAGQARGGTEAFF; size: -; V: TRBV7-9; D: TRBD1; J: TRBJ1-1
DNA: TGCGCCAGCAGCTTGGCATCGGGTCTGAACTATGGCTACACCTTC; CDR3: CASSLASGLNYGYTF; size: -; V: TRBV5-1; D: -; J: TRBJ1-2
DNA: TGTGCCAGCAGCTTGATCGAAGCGGCAGGTGGGGAGACCCAGTACTTC; CDR3: CASSLIEAAGGETQYF; size: -; V: TRBV5-5; D: -; J: TRBJ2-5
DNA: TGCGCCAGCAGCTTGGGCCAGGTTGGCAATGAGCAGTTCTTC; CDR3: CASSLGQVGNEQFF; size: few; V: TRBV5-1; D: -; J: TRBJ2-1
DNA: TGTGCCAGCAGCCAAGAACAGGGAAGGGGGTTTGGCTACACCTTC; CDR3: CASSQEQGRGFGYTF; size: -; V: TRBV14; D: -; J: TRBJ1-2
DNA: TGTGCCAGCAGTTACAAAGGAGGGATGGATGAGCAGTTCTTC; CDR3: CASSYKGGMDEQFF; size: -; V: TRBV6-5; D: -; J: TRBJ2-1
DNA: TGTGCCAGCAGCGTAGGCCAGGGCGGGAGCTATGGCTACACCTTC; CDR3: CASSVGQGGSYGYTF; size: -; V: TRBV9; D: -; J: TRBJ1-2
DNA: TGTGCCATCCCGGGACAGGGAGGTGAAAAACTGTTTTTT; CDR3: CAIPGQGGEKLFF; size: -; V: TRBV28; D: TRBD1; J: TRBJ1-4
DNA: TGTGCCAGCAGTTACCGTAGCGGGGGGCCCTGGTATTTT; CDR3: CASSYRSGGPWYF; size: -; V: TRBV6-5; D: TRBD2; J: TRBJ2-3
DNA: TGTGCCATCAGTGGCCTAGCGGGAGAATGGTACGAGCAGTACTTC; CDR3: CAISGLAGEWYEQYF; size: -; V: TRBV10-3; D: TRBD2; J: TRBJ2-7
DNA: TGTGCCAGCAGCGTAGAAGGGGCCAATCTCGAGCAGTACTTC; CDR3: CASSVEGANLEQYF; size: -; V: TRBV9; D: -; J: TRBJ2-7
DNA: TGCGCCAGCAGCAAAAGGGCGGCTAGCGGGAGGGTAGAGAGCTCCTACGAGCAGTACTTC; CDR3: CASSKRAASGRVESSYEQYF; size: -; V: TRBV4-1; D: TRBD2; J: TRBJ2-7
DNA: TGTGCCAGTAGTCTCCGGGACAGATACTACGAGCAGTACTTC; CDR3: CASSLRDRYYEQYF; size: few; V: TRBV19; D: TRBD1; J: TRBJ2-7
DNA: TGCAGCGTGGTTATCCCGGGACTAGCGGGACAATCTAGCACAGATACGCAGTATTTT; CDR3: CSVVIPGLAGQSSTDTQYF; size: -; V: TRBV29-1; D: TRBD2; J: TRBJ2-3
DNA: TGTGCCAGCTCACAAGGACTGTCCAATGAGCAGTTCTTC; CDR3: CASSQGLSNEQFF; size: few; V: TRBV18; D: -; J: TRBJ2-1
DNA: TGTGCCAGCAGCTTAAACCTCGGCGGGGGGGCGAATGAGCAGTTCTTC; CDR3: CASSLNLGGGANEQFF; size: few; V: TRBV7-6; D: TRBD2; J: TRBJ2-1
DNA: TGTGCCAGCAGCTTCCTGGGACTAGAATCCGGGGAGCTGTTTTTT; CDR3: CASSFLGLESGELFF; size: -; V: TRBV5-4; D: TRBD2; J: TRBJ2-2
DNA: TGTGCCAGCAGCCAGAGACTCCAAGAGACCCAGTACTTC; CDR3: CASSQRLQETQYF; size: -; V: TRBV5-4; D: -; J: TRBJ2-5
DNA: TGTGCCAGCAGTGGTGCAGGAGGGAGCAATCAGCCCCAGCATTTT; CDR3: CASSGAGGSNQPQHF; size: -; V: TRBV2; D: -; J: TRBJ1-5
DNA: TGCGCCAGCAGCTCCCGGCCCCGACAGGGGGCCTTGGATCGCACTGAAGCTTTCTTT; CDR3: CASSSRPRQGALDRTEAFF; size: -; V: TRBV5-1; D: TRBD1; J: TRBJ1-1
DNA: TGCGCCAGTCGCTACGAGATCAATCAGCCCCAGCATTTT; CDR3: CASRYEINQPQHF; size: -; V: TRBV5-1; D: -; J: TRBJ1-5
DNA: TGTGCCAGTAGTGCCTCTTCCGGGACAACGAACACCGGGGAGCTGTTTTTT; CDR3: CASSASSGTTNTGELFF; size: once; V: TRBV19; D: -; J: TRBJ2-2
DNA: TGCGCCAGCAGTGAATCCATCTCTGGAAACACCATATATTTT; CDR3: CASSESISGNTIYF; size: -; V: TRBV10-2; D: -; J: TRBJ1-3
DNA: TGCAGCGTATCAGCGTACCAAGAGACCCAGTACTTC; CDR3: CSVSAYQETQYF; size: -; V: TRBV29-1; D: -; J: TRBJ2-5
DNA: TGCGCCAGCAGCTCAGGACCCAGACAGGGAGACTACGAGCAGTACTTC; CDR3: CASSSGPRQGDYEQYF; size: -; V: TRBV5-1; D: TRBD1; J: TRBJ2-7
DNA: TGTGCCAGCAGACCCGACTTGACTCTAAGCTCCTACGAGCAGTACTTC; CDR3: CASRPDLTLSSYEQYF; size: -; V: TRBV7-9; D: -; J: TRBJ2-7
DNA: TGTGCCAGCAGTGGGACAGGGGGAGGGTACGAGCAGTACTTC; CDR3: CASSGTGGGYEQYF; size: -; V: TRBV28; D: TRBD1; J: TRBJ2-7
DNA: TGCGCCAGCAGTTCCGAGGGCTACTCCTACAATGAGCAGTTCTTC; CDR3: CASSSEGYSYNEQFF; size: -; V: TRBV5-1; D: -; J: TRBJ2-1
DNA: TGTGCCAGCTCCCGGGACAGGGGGGAAATCACGCAGTATTTT; CDR3: CASSRDRGEITQYF; size: -; V: TRBV18; D: TRBD1; J: TRBJ2-3
DNA: TGTGCCAGCAGTGCCTCGACAGGGGGAGAGACCCAGTACTTC; CDR3: CASSASTGGETQYF; size: -; V: TRBV6-1; D: TRBD1; J: TRBJ2-5
DNA: TGTGCCAGCAGCCAAACAGGGCCCCAAGAGACCCAGTACTTC; CDR3: CASSQTGPQETQYF; size: -; V: TRBV6-5; D: -; J: TRBJ2-5
DNA: TGTGCCAGTAGTATAAAGGGCAAGACAGGAAGCAATCAGCCCCAGCATTTT; CDR3: CASSIKGKTGSNQPQHF; size: few; V: TRBV19; D: -; J: TRBJ1-5
DNA: TGTGCCAGCAGTGACATACTATCGCAGACCCAGTACTTC; CDR3: CASSDILSQTQYF; size: -; V: TRBV6-1; D: -; J: TRBJ2-5
DNA: TGTGCCACCCTAGTCGCCGGGAGGGCCTACGAGCAGTACTTC; CDR3: CATLVAGRAYEQYF; size: few; V: TRBV28; D: TRBD2; J: TRBJ2-7
DNA: TGTGCCAGCACTTGGGACTCAACTATGGAAAAACTGTTTTTT; CDR3: CASTWDSTMEKLFF; size: -; V: TRBV28; D: -; J: TRBJ1-4
DNA: TGTGCCAGCAGCTTGGTCGGGACAGGGGGCTTGAACACTGAAGCTTTCTTT; CDR3: CASSLVGTGGLNTEAFF; size: -; V: TRBV7-2; D: TRBD1; J: TRBJ1-1
DNA: TGTGCCACCAATTCAGGACAGGGAGACCTCTACGAGCAGTACTTC; CDR3: CATNSGQGDLYEQYF; size: -; V: TRBV18; D: TRBD1; J: TRBJ2-7
DNA: TGCAGCGGAGGGGACACATCCCTCGAGCAGTACTTC; CDR3: CSGGDTSLEQYF; size: few; V: TRBV29-1; D: -; J: TRBJ2-7